The sequence of this T cell receptor beta chain was determined in a study of blood T cell repertoires in COVID-19 (dated by TCRdb to 2020 to 2022). A note on the overall study: Samples covering the acute and convalescent phases of COVID-19 were provided by collaborators in the United States, Italy and Spain. The material from the prospective study consisted of cDNA or gDNA derived from T cells, B-cell-depleted T cells, or PBMCs. Deeply sampled blood TCRbeta repertoires from subjects exposed to, actively infected with, or recovered from COVID-19 were included in the dataset. The repertoires were released in a freely available public database meant as a resource for research on the immune response to SARS-CoV-2. Samples were obtained from the ongoing ImmuneRACE study (first 160 participants) and from about 1,300 subjects provided by 6 global collaborators. Sample metadata almost always included a de-identified subject ID, COVID-19 status, age in years and sex. Where available, HLA class I and class II types were obtained from metadata supplied by the sample provider rather than from assay-based typing.

Comments on this clone: The antigen it binds to is not known. No base-level quality is on record; no much larger clone is a single base apart.

Reading from cysteine to phenylalanine, the CDR3 counts 15 amino acids. Only the CDR3 region is kept as DNA, spanning 45 bases read in frame from base 1. From V the trimming removes 4 bases and from J it removes 8 bases, while the gene matches leave 5 bases of the junction unaccounted for. The germline V gene (reference sequence) gives CDR1 as LGHDT and CDR2 as YNNKEL. TCRbeta CDR3 regions were amplified from genomic DNA using the immunoSEQ Assay, a bias-controlled multiplex PCR. Concerning the study's data processing: The number of nucleated cells in each sample was estimated from the amplification of reference gene primers within the assay. To quantify the absolute abundance of each unique TCRbeta CDR3 rearrangement, sequence reads were collapsed and filtered. For each sample, productive Simpson clonality was calculated by taking the square root of Simpson's diversity index across productive rearrangements. TCRdb stores this immuneACCESS table with in-frame sequences only. Part of the clones is absent; in the studies checked, under half of the shortfall reflects unresolved V genes, and no reason is known for the rest. The V and J calls and clone size come from that table; D and trimming were worked out from the DNA. Counted in this sample were about 50,000 clones; about nine tenths of them appeared once. About 2.8% of the sample is taken by the ten largest.

At one collaborating source in Seattle, patients were enrolled during active infection and were followed longitudinally through the course of disease. Each collaborating institution followed its own protocols to collect whole blood in K2EDTA tubes. For TCRbeta analysis, collaborators shipped samples as frozen whole blood, isolated PBMCs, or DNA extracted from either of those sample types. Study-level results and caveats: The quantity of clinical and demographic metadata differed by source and by participant and was supplied without curation.

The sequence was obtained from a woman at least 80 years old with COVID-19, enrolled during active disease. The sample consisted of peripheral blood. Recombination connected TRBV3-1 (or the pseudogene TRBV3-2) to TRBJ2-1, with 13 bases matching TRBD2. The DNA sequence is TGTGCCAGCAGCCGATGGACTAGCGGGAGCTATGAGCAGTTCTTC. Translated, it gives CASSRWTSGSYEQFF.